The 25 T cell receptor beta chains listed next were all sequenced from one sample in a study of CD8 T cells in Susac syndrome. RNA was extracted with the RNeasy kit, and a quantity of roughly 0.5 to 1 ug was reverse transcribed using random hexamers. TCRdb passed the immunoSEQ multiplex PCR reads through MiXCR, listing each CDR3 protein once. The table records 75,000 or so distinct CDR3 sequences, 94% of them present only once. Sequenced material: CD8+ T cells from PBMCs. The origin of the receptors is a human donor with Susac syndrome.

The table lists this clonotype with a count of one. This sequence joins TRBV7-9 and TRBJ2-3; D possibly corresponds to TRBD2 (5 bases). The length of the CDR3 is 13 residues. Germline assignment: CDR1 SEHNR and CDR2 FQNEAQ (reference sequence). The ends were cut back, 8 bases at V and 0 bases at J, with 9 bases in the middle. CDR3 DNA sequence: TGTGCCAGCGGCCGGACTAGCACAGATACGCAGTATTTT. This encodes CASGRTSTDTQYF.

V is TRBV7-8 and J is TRBJ2-1; TRBD2 matches at 14 bases. Trimming removed 1 base from V and 1 base from J; junction bases left unmatched: 3. CDR1 SGHVS and CDR2 FQNEAQ come from the germline V gene. The CDR3 runs to 18 residues. The CDR3 DNA sequence: TGTGCCAGCAGCTTAGGACTAGCGGGAGGGCGGTCCTACAATGAGCAGTTCTTC. Residues: CASSLGLAGGRSYNEQFF. The whole variable domain, filled in from reference TRBV7-8 and TRBJ2-1, reads GAGVSQSPRYKVAKRGQDVALRCDPISGHVSLFWYQQALGQGPEFLTYFQNEAQLDKSGLPSDRFFAERPEGSVSTLKIQRTQQEDSAVYLCASSLGLAGGRSYNEQFFGPGTRLTVL.

V gene TRBV12-3 or TRBV12-4 combines with J gene TRBJ2-3; 8 positions agree with TRBD2. J lost 2 bases, V lost 6 bases, and 10 bases had no gene match. This CDR3 region has 16 residues. CDR3 coding DNA: TGTGCCAGCAGCCCCCTGGGCGGGAGGTCCACAGATACGCAGTATTTT. Its protein is CASSPLGGRSTDTQYF.

In DNA form, the CDR3 reads TGTGCCAGCAGTCCCTCTGGGAGAGCTGCCCCCGCTTTCTTT. Translated, it gives CASSPSGRAAPAFF. The rearrangement uses TRBV25-1 and TRBJ1-1; D unclear. Between the trimmed V and J ends, which lost 5 bases and 11 bases, there was a span of 21 bases. CDR1 and CDR2 from the germline V gene are MGHDK and SYGVNS. The CDR3 runs 14 residues.

This clonotype turned up a few times. V gene TRBV27 combines with J gene TRBJ1-5; no clear D. The CDR3 is 11 residues long. Deletions cut 6 bases from V and 3 bases from J, with 3 bases between. CDR1 and CDR2 (germline): MNHEY, SMNVEV (reference sequence). CDR3 loop: CASSFNQPQHF. Written as DNA, the CDR3 is TGTGCCAGCAGCTTCAATCAGCCCCAGCATTTT.

The chain employs TRBV19 and TRBJ2-5; D remains ambiguous. The CDR3 covers 13 residues. The V gene lost 3 bases and the J gene lost 4 bases, with 9 bases spanning the gap. Germline CDR1 reads LNHDA; CDR2 reads SQIVND (reference sequence). The CDR3 region is CASSIYLPETQYF. In DNA form, the CDR3 reads TGTGCCAGTAGTATTTACCTCCCAGAGACCCAGTACTTC. Full variable domain (rest looked up from reference TRBV19 and TRBJ2-5): DGGITQSPKYLFRKEGQNVTLSCEQNLNHDAMYWYRQDPGQGLRLIYYSQIVNDFQKGDIAEGYSVSREKKESFPLTVTSAQKNPTAFYLCASSIYLPETQYFGPGTRLLVL.

The chain joins TRBV14 to TRBJ2-1, with D maybe TRBD1 (6 bases). Deletions cut 4 bases from V and 8 bases from J, with 18 bases between. Looked up from germline, CDR1 is SGHDN and CDR2 is FVKESK. The CDR3 length is 15 residues. The CDR3 bases are TGTGCCAGCAGCCTTGGTGGGGGCCTTGGCGATGAGCAGTTCTTC. Its translation: CASSLGGGLGDEQFF. The variable domain in full, with the rest retrieved from reference TRBV14 and TRBJ2-1, is EAGVTQFPSHSVIEKGQTVTLRCDPISGHDNLYWYRRVMGKEIKFLLHFVKESKQDESGMPNNRFLAERTGGTYSTLKVQPAELEDSGVYFCASSLGGGLGDEQFFGPGTRLTVL.

The rearrangement links TRBV3-1 to TRBJ2-2, with D hard to call. V was shortened by 1 base and J by 0 bases, with 9 bases between the two germline ends. The germline V gene encodes CDR1 LGHDT and CDR2 YNNKEL (reference sequence). This CDR3 is 16 amino acids long. The CDR3 protein is CASSQVIPTNTGELFF. For the CDR3, the DNA is TGTGCCAGCAGCCAAGTTATCCCCACGAACACCGGGGAGCTGTTTTTT. Full variable domain (remainder filled in from reference TRBV3-1 and TRBJ2-2): DTAVSQTPKYLVTQMGNDKSIKCEQNLGHDTMYWYKQDSKKFLKIMFSYNNKELIINETVPNRFSPKSPDKAHLNLHINSLELGDSAVYFCASSQVIPTNTGELFFGEGSRLTVL.

This chain links TRBV5-4 with TRBJ2-5, with 10 bases matching TRBD2. CDR3 size: 14 residues. J gave up 3 bases and V 6 bases, and 5 bases lay outside the gene matches. Germline V gives CDR1 SGHNT, CDR2 YYREEE (reference sequence). CDR3 protein: CASNDGLAEETQYF. In nucleotides, the CDR3 is TGTGCCAGCAACGACGGACTAGCGGAAGAGACCCAGTACTTC.

The rearrangement joins TRBV30 to TRBJ2-5; D might be TRBD2 (6 bases). Trimming left V 0 bases short and J 8 bases short, with 16 bases between. The CDR3 is 14 residues long. The germline gives CDR1 GTSNPN, CDR2 SVGIG (reference sequence). CDR3 sequence: CAWSVGSSGGTQYF. Written as DNA, the CDR3 is TGTGCCTGGAGTGTAGGGAGTAGCGGAGGTACCCAGTACTTC.

This clonotype was counted a single time. The J gene is TRBJ2-1, the V gene TRBV5-1; weak D call: TRBD2 (5 bases). In germline, CDR1 is SGHRS, CDR2 YFSETQ. CDR3 length: 16 residues. V shed 0 bases and J shed 0 bases, with 10 bases lying between them. The DNA of the CDR3 is TGCGCCAGCAGCTTGGGACCGGAGGTCTCCTACAATGAGCAGTTCTTC. Translated, it gives CASSLGPEVSYNEQFF.

The V and J genes are TRBV27 and TRBJ2-7; 9 positions match TRBD2. The CDR3 is made up of 15 amino acids. Unmatched junction bases numbered 8, after V lost 6 bases and J lost 2 bases. Germline CDR1 MNHEY, CDR2 SMNVEV (reference sequence). The CDR3 sequence is CASRTWTSATYEQYF. The CDR3 DNA reads as TGTGCCAGCAGAACCTGGACTAGCGCGACCTACGAGCAGTACTTC.

In this sample, this clonotype turned up once. This chain uses TRBV9 with TRBJ1-4; the match to TRBD1 covers 7 bases. J lost 4 bases, V lost 3 bases, and 6 bases had no gene match. CDR3 length: 15 amino acids. CDR1 and CDR2 from the germline V gene are SGDLS and YYNGEE. The CDR3 coding sequence is TGTGCCAGCAGCGCCCCCGGGACAGTTAATGAAAAACTGTTTTTT. It is translated as CASSAPGTVNEKLFF.

The rearrangement joins TRBV5-8 to TRBJ1-2; D remains unclear. The germline V gene has CDR1 SGHTS and CDR2 YDEGEE. Trimming shortened V by 6 bases and J by 8 bases, and 17 bases separated the two germline ends. The CDR3 totals 13 residues. CDR3 DNA: TGTGCCAGCACGCCTCGCGGCCTCGGAGGCTACACCTTC. Translation: CASTPRGLGGYTF.

The chain couples TRBV19 to TRBJ2-1, with D possibly matching TRBD2 (5 bases). Germline values: CDR1 LNHDA, CDR2 SQIVND (reference sequence). This CDR3 is 14 amino acids long. V lost 8 bases and J 0 bases, leaving 11 bases between the germline ends. The CDR3 reads CASALGSSYNEQFF. CDR3 coding DNA: TGTGCCAGTGCGTTGGGGAGCTCCTACAATGAGCAGTTCTTC.

The chain is built from TRBV3-1 and TRBJ1-4; maybe TRBD1 (5 bases). V shed 0 bases and J shed 0 bases, with 8 bases lying between them. The germline CDR1 and CDR2 sequences are LGHDT and YNNKEL (reference sequence). This CDR3 has 16 residues. CDR3 sequence reads: CASSQDWGATNEKLFF. The CDR3 region has the DNA TGTGCCAGCAGCCAAGATTGGGGCGCAACTAATGAAAAACTGTTTTTT.

The rearrangement links TRBV3-1 to TRBJ2-5; D is unresolved. Trimming removed 4 bases at V and 5 bases at J, with 11 bases between. Germline assignment: CDR1 LGHDT and CDR2 YNNKEL (reference sequence). The CDR3 covers 13 residues. DNA for the CDR3: TGTGCCAGCAGCCCCGTGGGTAGGGAGACCCAGTACTTC. Residues: CASSPVGRETQYF.

The chain employs TRBV28 and TRBJ2-1; possibly TRBD2 for D (6 bases). Germline CDR1 and CDR2: MDHEN and SYDVKM. V dropped 8 bases and J dropped 6 bases, with 17 bases sitting between them. This CDR3 has 14 residues. CDR3 in amino acids: CASHTSGDLNEQFF. In DNA, the CDR3 is TGTGCCAGCCATACGTCGGGGGATCTCAATGAGCAGTTCTTC.

The genes are TRBV4-3 and TRBJ2-5; the D is unclear. CDR3 length equals 14 residues. V dropped 0 bases and J dropped 5 bases, with 10 bases sitting between them. Germline assignment: CDR1 LGHNA and CDR2 YSLEER. In nucleotides, the CDR3 is TGCGCCAGCAGCCAAGATCAAGGTGGGGAGACCCAGTACTTC. Its translation is CASSQDQGGETQYF.

This sequence joins TRBV28 and TRBJ2-4; D possibly uses TRBD1 or TRBD2 (5 bases each). The V gene lost 7 bases and the J gene lost 2 bases, with 18 bases spanning the gap. This CDR3 spans 16 amino acids. Germline lookup yields CDR1 MDHEN and CDR2 SYDVKM. The CDR3 coding sequence is TGTGCCAGCACCCTTGGGACCTCCCAACCCAAAAACATTCAGTACTTC. Residues: CASTLGTSQPKNIQYF.

The chain links TRBV12-3 or TRBV12-4 to TRBJ1-2; 7 bases are a match to TRBD1. The CDR3 is made up of 15 amino acids. J was trimmed by 5 bases and V by 5 bases; bases with no gene match: 11. CDR3 amino acids: CASSPSSGTVYGYTF. In nucleotides, the CDR3 is TGTGCCAGCAGTCCATCCTCCGGGACAGTTTATGGCTACACCTTC.

The sample holds one count of this clonotype. The CDR3 region is CSAYLGTANTEAFF. In DNA, the CDR3 is TGCAGCGCCTACCTCGGGACAGCGAACACTGAAGCTTTCTTT. J is TRBJ1-1 and V is TRBV29-1; 7 bases line up with TRBD1. CDR1 is SQVTM, CDR2 ANQGSEA, per germline. Trimming cost V 7 bases and J 1 base; bases outside gene matches: 9. The CDR3 covers 14 residues.

The genes are TRBV11-2 and TRBJ2-5; no clear D. The CDR3 has 11 residues. Germline-derived CDR1 and CDR2 are SGHAT and FQNNGV. The V end was cut by 5 bases, the J end by 4 bases, with 5 bases between. CDR3 nucleotides: TGTGCCAGCAGCGCCACAGAGACCCAGTACTTC. This gives the protein CASSATETQYF.

This chain connects TRBV4-3 to TRBJ1-1; 10 bases line up with TRBD1. CDR1 LGHNA and CDR2 YSLEER come from the germline V gene. CDR3 length: 15 residues. J was trimmed by 3 bases and V by 4 bases; bases with no gene match: 5. The CDR3 here is CASSLRDRGYTEAFF. In nucleotides, the CDR3 is TGCGCCAGCAGCCTACGGGACAGGGGATACACTGAAGCTTTCTTT.

This rearrangement joins TRBV29-1 to TRBJ1-1; 8 bases are a match to TRBD1. Germline CDR1 reads SQVTM; CDR2 reads ANQGSEA. The CDR3 runs to 12 residues. Unmatched junction bases numbered 2, after V lost 5 bases and J lost 3 bases. This CDR3 is CSVNRGYTEAFF. CDR3 in DNA: TGCAGCGTTAACAGGGGGTACACTGAAGCTTTCTTT.